This TCR beta chain was sequenced during a study of blood T cell repertoires in COVID-19. Study summary: Acute and convalescent COVID-19 specimens originated in the United States, Italy and Spain. The cDNA or gDNA used as material had been derived from T cells, B-cell-depleted T cells, or PBMCs.

Germline CDR1 reads MDHEN; CDR2 reads SYDVKM. V gave up 5 bases and J gave up 3 bases, with 8 bases separating them. There are 13 residues in the CDR3. Per the original data handling: Cell counts per sample came from amplifying reference gene primers. Profiled with immunoSEQ multiplex PCR; TCRdb holds only in-frame clones, not every one. D and trimming come from the DNA, and the V and J calls and clone size come from that table. The sample records roughly 100,000 clones, approximately 84% being singletons. The source is a human donor in a cohort sampled during active COVID-19. Sequences were obtained from peripheral blood. The chain uses TRBV28 and TRBJ1-3; D remains ambiguous. In DNA, the CDR3 is TGTGCCAGCAGTCCTGTGTTTGGAAACACCATATATTTT. It codes for CASSPVFGNTIYF.